The present TCR beta chain was sequenced within a study of blood T cell repertoires in COVID-19 (dated by TCRdb to 2019 to 2021). Concerning the study at large: Samples from collaborators originated in the United States, Italy and Spain and spanned both the acute and convalescent phases of COVID-19. Deeply sampled blood TCRbeta repertoires from subjects exposed to, actively infected with, or recovered from COVID-19 were included in the dataset. The material from the prospective study consisted of cDNA or gDNA derived from T cells, B-cell-depleted T cells, or PBMCs. Sample metadata almost always included a de-identified subject ID, COVID-19 status, age in years and sex. The repertoires were released in a freely available public database meant as a resource for research on the immune response to SARS-CoV-2. Where available, HLA class I and class II types were obtained from metadata supplied by the sample provider rather than from assay-based typing. The samples were drawn from the first 160 participants of the ongoing ImmuneRACE study and from 950 to 1,500 subjects provided by 6 global collaborators.

As for this clone: The target of this receptor is not known. One base away there is no much larger clone; base qualities are not given.

CDR1 and CDR2 (SGHVS, FQNEAQ) derive from the germline V gene. Unmatched junction bases come to 20, with V trimmed by 2 bases and J by 5 bases. Including the terminal cysteine and phenylalanine, the CDR3 comprises 20 residues. Only the CDR3 portion is preserved as DNA: 60 bases, with reading frame beginning at the first base. TCRbeta CDR3 regions were amplified from genomic DNA using the immunoSEQ Assay, a bias-controlled multiplex PCR. Concerning the study's data processing: The number of nucleated cells in each sample was estimated from the amplification of reference gene primers within the assay. To quantify the absolute abundance of each unique TCRbeta CDR3 rearrangement, sequence reads were collapsed and filtered. For each sample, productive Simpson clonality was calculated as the square root of Simpson's diversity index across productive rearrangements. Entries here come from immuneACCESS through TCRdb and include only in-frame sequences with V and J called. Some clones fail to appear in such tables; in the studies checked, an unresolved V gene covers under half of the shortfall, and the cause of the remainder is unknown. V and J calls plus clone size are reproduced from that table; the DNA served to infer D and trimming. Across this sample there are about 200,000 clones, with about 88% seen only once. The ten largest clonotypes hold 1.5% to 2% of the sample.

Findings and caveats that apply to the study as a whole: The amount of clinical and demographic metadata varied by source and participant and was provided uncurated.

Whole blood was collected in K2EDTA tubes by collaborating institutions according to the institutions' own protocols. For TCRbeta analysis, collaborators shipped samples in one of three forms: frozen whole blood, isolated PBMCs, or DNA extracted from either of those sample types. Sequences were obtained from peripheral blood. The V and J segments used are TRBV7-8 and TRBJ2-1, with 8 middle bases fitting TRBD2. The receptor's source is a man between 18 and 35 years old with active or convalescent COVID-19. The DNA is as follows: TGTGCCAGCAGCTTACCCACCGGGGAGCGGGAGAGTTCTCGGGACAATGAGCAGTTCTTC. Its amino acids are CASSLPTGERESSRDNEQFF.